These 17 T cell receptor beta chains share one sample of origin, sequenced in a study of T cells after yellow fever vaccination. A single record per CDR3 protein comes from TCRdb applying MiXCR to the 5' RACE reads. This sample carries 300,000 to 350,000 distinct CDR3 sequences, almost 4% of them seen once, and the ten largest clones take approximately 25%. The source was PBMCs, collected 5 days after the yellow fever booster vaccination. These receptors were taken from a man younger than 35 who received the YFV17D yellow fever vaccine.

This clonotype has more than one count but fewer than ten. The rearrangement uses TRBV12-3 or TRBV12-4 and TRBJ2-3, with D uncertain. CDR3 size: 14 residues. Trimming pared 5 bases from V and 8 bases from J, leaving 17 bases between. The CDR3 protein is CASSPRSWDGTQYF. The CDR3 nucleotides are TGTGCCAGCAGTCCCAGAAGCTGGGATGGTACGCAGTATTTT.

This chain links TRBV20-1 with TRBJ2-2, with TRBD1 matching 11 bases. The CDR3 has 15 residues. The V segment lost 3 bases and the J segment 9 bases; nucleotides outside the gene matches: 9. Germline V gene sequence: CDR1 DFQATT, CDR2 SNEGSKA (reference sequence). This CDR3 is CSASLGTGGFRELFF. CDR3 DNA sequence: TGCAGTGCTAGCCTCGGGACAGGGGGTTTCCGGGAGCTGTTTTTT.

This clonotype was found many times. The V gene is TRBV7-8, the J gene TRBJ2-3, with 8 bases aligning to TRBD1. Germline CDR1 SGHVS, CDR2 FQNEAQ. The CDR3 sequence is 16 residues long. The V segment lost 5 bases and the J segment 0 bases; nucleotides outside the gene matches: 7. The CDR3 DNA reads as TGTGCCAGCAGCCGCCAGACAGGGGCCAGCACAGATACGCAGTATTTT. It codes for CASSRQTGASTDTQYF.

The gene calls are TRBV6-5 and TRBJ1-2; D may be TRBD1 (5 bases). This CDR3 comprises 14 residues. V dropped 0 bases and J dropped 4 bases, with 9 bases sitting between them. The germline CDR1 and CDR2 sequences are MNHEY and SVGAGI. CDR3 loop: CASSYSGGVYGYTF. CDR3 nucleotide sequence: TGTGCCAGCAGTTACTCCGGGGGGGTCTATGGCTACACCTTC.

This clonotype was seen more than once but under ten times. This may arise from a read error, as a much more abundant clone is one base away. J is TRBJ1-1 and V is TRBV12-3 or TRBV12-4; no firm D call. V was trimmed by 7 bases and J by 1 base, leaving 10 bases between them. The CDR3 covers 13 residues. The CDR3 sequence: CASTKKENTEAFF. CDR3 bases: TGTGCCAGCACCAAGAAGGAGAACACTGAAGCTTTCTTT.

The gene calls are TRBV5-4 and TRBJ2-4; D might be TRBD1 (6 bases). CDR3 length equals 14 residues. The germline V and J ends were trimmed by 3 bases and 5 bases, with 12 bases remaining between them. Germline loops: CDR1 SGHNT, CDR2 YYREEE (reference sequence). CDR3 loop: CASSSGQNQNIQYF. As DNA, the CDR3 is TGTGCCAGCAGCTCTGGACAGAACCAAAACATTCAGTACTTC.

This clonotype was observed at least ten times. The rearrangement uses TRBV20-1 and TRBJ2-7, with a weak D call TRBD2 (6 bases). CDR3 length equals 14 residues. The V gene lost 5 bases and the J gene lost 0 bases, with 14 bases spanning the gap. Germline V lookup: CDR1 DFQATT, CDR2 SNEGSKA (reference sequence). The CDR3 loop is CSALYGGSSYEQYF. In DNA, the CDR3 is TGCAGTGCTCTATACGGGGGTTCCTCCTACGAGCAGTACTTC.

This clonotype was detected ten times or more. The chain combines TRBV5-1 with TRBJ2-1; no firm D call. Germline V gene sequence: CDR1 SGHRS, CDR2 YFSETQ. CDR3 length: 14 amino acids. V was shortened by 3 bases and J by 1 base, with 8 bases between the two germline ends. CDR3: CASSWDTSYNEQFF. In DNA form, the CDR3 reads TGCGCCAGCAGCTGGGATACGTCCTACAATGAGCAGTTCTTC.

This clonotype was seen many times. V usage is TRBV7-9 and J usage is TRBJ2-5; D gene unclear. CDR1 is SEHNR and CDR2 is FQNEAQ in the germline V gene (reference sequence). The CDR3 spans 13 residues. V dropped 2 bases and J dropped 5 bases, with 9 bases sitting between them. CDR3 loop: CASSLFVGETQYF. CDR3 nucleotide sequence: TGTGCCAGCAGCTTATTCGTTGGGGAGACCCAGTACTTC.

The chain joins TRBV5-1 to TRBJ2-2; D gene ambiguous. The CDR3 consists of 14 residues. V lost 4 bases, J lost 4 bases, and 11 bases lay in between. Germline CDR1 is SGHRS and CDR2 is YFSETQ. The CDR3 spells CASSGLSGTGELFF. For the CDR3, the DNA is TGCGCCAGCAGCGGGCTTTCGGGCACCGGGGAGCTGTTTTTT.

This clonotype was counted at least ten times. This rearrangement joins TRBV4-2 to TRBJ2-3; 8 nucleotides match TRBD2. Germline V CDR1 and CDR2: LGHNA, YNFKEQ. Trimming removed 0 bases from V and 4 bases from J; junction bases left unmatched: 6. The CDR3 is made up of 16 amino acids. The CDR3 here is CASSQDIGGASDTQYF. The CDR3 DNA sequence: TGTGCCAGCAGCCAAGATATCGGGGGGGCTTCAGATACGCAGTATTTT.

The chain recombines TRBV20-1 with TRBJ1-2; D may be TRBD1 (5 bases). Germline V lookup: CDR1 DFQATT, CDR2 SNEGSKA (reference sequence). Trimming removed 3 bases from V and 8 bases from J, with 13 bases in between. The CDR3 contains 12 residues. The CDR3 DNA reads TGCAGTGCTAGTGGAGGGGTCGCCGGCTACACCTTC. This sequence encodes CSASGGVAGYTF.

This clonotype was counted only a few times. The chain carries TRBV4-2 and TRBJ2-1, with 7 bases that match TRBD2. The ends lost 0 bases at V and 4 bases at J; junction bases unmatched: 6. Germline values: CDR1 LGHNA, CDR2 YNFKEQ. There are 16 residues in the CDR3. CDR3 sequence reads: CASSQDLGGGYNEQFF. Here the CDR3 DNA reads TGTGCCAGCAGCCAAGATCTTGGGGGGGGATACAATGAGCAGTTCTTC.

The genes are TRBV5-5 and TRBJ1-2, with a weak D call TRBD1 (5 bases). The V gene lost 0 bases and the J gene lost 3 bases, with 6 bases spanning the gap. The germline gives CDR1 SGHKS, CDR2 YYEKEE (reference sequence). The CDR3 contains 13 residues. The DNA of the CDR3 is TGTGCCAGCAGCTTGGGACAGCACTATGGCTACACCTTC. Protein sequence: CASSLGQHYGYTF.

This clonotype was picked up a small number of times. This rearrangement joins TRBV4-2 to TRBJ2-3, with 10 bases that match TRBD1. The CDR3 is made up of 19 amino acids. J gave up 4 bases and V 1 base, and 14 bases lay outside the gene matches. Germline values: CDR1 LGHNA, CDR2 YNFKEQ. The CDR3 protein is CASSQGPGAGQGIPDTQYF. The CDR3 nucleotides are TGTGCCAGCAGCCAAGGTCCCGGAGCGGGACAGGGGATTCCAGATACGCAGTATTTT.

This clonotype was seen ten or more times. J is TRBJ2-6 and V is TRBV2, with no clear D. V lost 3 bases and J lost 4, with 4 bases in between. The germline gives CDR1 SNHLY, CDR2 FYNNEI. The CDR3 loop spans 13 amino acids. As DNA, the CDR3 is TGTGCCAGCAGTGATTCAGGGGCCAACGTCCTGACTTTC. Its translation is CASSDSGANVLTF.

This chain links TRBV7-3 with TRBJ2-7; 8 nucleotides agree with TRBD1. The CDR3 runs 15 residues. V shed 5 bases, J shed 3 bases, and the junction held 9 bases outside the gene matches. Germline CDR1 and CDR2: SGHTA and FQGTGA. The CDR3 loop reads CASSVQPGGLYEQYF. The DNA for the CDR3 is TGTGCCAGCAGCGTTCAACCAGGGGGCCTCTACGAGCAGTACTTC.